This T cell receptor (beta chain) was captured in a study of siplizumab effects on memory and regulatory T cells. J gave up 3 bases and V 0 bases, and 0 bases lay outside the gene matches. There are 14 residues in the CDR3. CDR1 SGHNT and CDR2 YYREEE come from the germline V gene (reference sequence). The protocol was immunoSEQ multiplex PCR, while the TCRdb copy is restricted to in-frame clones and leaves out a portion. The sample lists 90,000 to 120,000 clones, 75% to 95% occurring once. Study results and caveats: Naive-or-memory phenotypes were unassignable for roughly 80-95% of proliferating CD4+ or CD8+ clones. Alloreactive sequences whose origin lay in unstimulated CD4+ memory cells were significantly reduced by siplizumab.

Worth noting for this clone: Its target is unknown.

The chain links TRBV5-4 to TRBJ1-2; TRBD1 agrees at 9 bases. The sequencing sample was made of CD4+ T cells sorted from blood. This TCR was sampled from a human donor in good health. Some clones in this sample may be carry-over from other donors' samples. CDR3 coding DNA: TGTGCCAGCAGCTTGGGACAGGGGGACTATGGCTACACCTTC. Amino acids: CASSLGQGDYGYTF.